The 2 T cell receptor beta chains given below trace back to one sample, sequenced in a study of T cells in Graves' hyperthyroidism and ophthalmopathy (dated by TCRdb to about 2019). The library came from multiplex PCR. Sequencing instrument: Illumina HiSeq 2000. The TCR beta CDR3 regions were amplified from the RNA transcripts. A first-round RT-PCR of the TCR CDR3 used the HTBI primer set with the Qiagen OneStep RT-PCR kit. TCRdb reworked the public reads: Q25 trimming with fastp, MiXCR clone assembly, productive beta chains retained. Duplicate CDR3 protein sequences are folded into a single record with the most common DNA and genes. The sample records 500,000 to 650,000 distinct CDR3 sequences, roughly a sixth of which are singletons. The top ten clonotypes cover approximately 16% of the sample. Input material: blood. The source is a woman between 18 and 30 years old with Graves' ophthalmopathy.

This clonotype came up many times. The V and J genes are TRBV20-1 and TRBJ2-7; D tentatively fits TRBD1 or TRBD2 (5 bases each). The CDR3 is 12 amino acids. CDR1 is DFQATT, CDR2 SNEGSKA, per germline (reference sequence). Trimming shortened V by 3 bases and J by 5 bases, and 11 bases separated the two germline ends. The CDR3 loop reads CSASRDGDEQYF. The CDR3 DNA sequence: TGCAGTGCTAGTCGGGACGGCGACGAGCAGTACTTC.

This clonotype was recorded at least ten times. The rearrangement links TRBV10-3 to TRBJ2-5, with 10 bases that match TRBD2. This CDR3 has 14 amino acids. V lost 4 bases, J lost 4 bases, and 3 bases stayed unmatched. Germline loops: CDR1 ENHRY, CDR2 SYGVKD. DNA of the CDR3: TGTGCCATCAGTGCCAGCGGGGGGGGAGAGACCCAGTACTTC. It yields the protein CAISASGGGETQYF.